These 10 T cell receptor beta chains came from one sample sequenced in a study of naive and memory T cell subsets. Both TRBC1 and TRBC2 were covered by a beta constant-region primer of two equimolar oligonucleotides. Four rounds of PCR amplified the ligated cDNA using nested alpha and beta constant-region primers plus SP2. MiXCR was run by TCRdb on the UMI-ligation and nested PCR reads, yielding one entry per CDR3 protein. The sample shows around 93,000 distinct CDR3 sequences, roughly 10% of them seen only once. Study-wide results and caveats: Possibly reflecting memory cells re-expressing CD45RA, a few larger clonotypes occurred in naive repertoires, especially CD8.

The antigens these receptors bind are not known. The specimen was naive CD4+ T cells from blood. The receptors here all came from a human donor in good health.

This clonotype was recorded at least ten times. The chain uses TRBV6-1 and TRBJ2-7; 10 nucleotides agree with TRBD1. Looked up from germline, CDR1 is MNHNS and CDR2 is SASEGT. CDR3 length equals 13 residues. The V segment lost 7 bases and the J segment 5 bases; nucleotides outside the gene matches: 5. The CDR3: CASTGQGGDEQYF. The CDR3 nucleotides are TGTGCCAGCACCGGACAGGGGGGCGACGAGCAGTACTTC.

This clonotype was counted at least ten times. CDR3 amino acids: CASHQGGTSGEQFF. As DNA, the CDR3 is TGTGCAAGTCATCAGGGGGGGACTAGCGGAGAGCAGTTCTTC. The chain links TRBV7-2 to TRBJ2-1; 11 nucleotides match TRBD2. Looked up from germline, CDR1 is SGHTA and CDR2 is FQGNSA. The CDR3 spans 14 residues.

The chain employs TRBV5-1 and TRBJ1-1, with D possibly TRBD1 on 5 matching bases. Germline V CDR1 and CDR2: SGHRS, YFSETQ. Trimming left V 1 base short and J 0 bases short, with 7 bases between. This CDR3 comprises 14 residues. This CDR3 reads CASSLPDMNTEAFF. The CDR3 DNA sequence: TGCGCCAGCAGCTTGCCGGACATGAACACTGAAGCTTTCTTT.

This clonotype was picked up many times. This chain links TRBV20-1 with TRBJ2-1, with a possible D match to TRBD2 (6 bases). V was cut by 4 bases and J by 8 bases, with 12 bases left in between. Germline V gene sequence: CDR1 DFQATT, CDR2 SNEGSKA (reference sequence). CDR3 size: 12 residues. Written as DNA, the CDR3 is TGCAGTGCTATTAAGAGCGGGTATGAGCAGTTCTTC. This translates into CSAIKSGYEQFF.

The V call is TRBV7-9, the J call TRBJ2-7, with D possibly TRBD2 on 7 matching bases. Germline assignment: CDR1 SEHNR and CDR2 FQNEAQ (reference sequence). V was cut by 5 bases and J by 6 bases, with 20 bases left in between. The CDR3 covers 15 residues. The DNA for the CDR3 is TGTGCCAGCAGCGGGGCCGGGACCGGGGGGCCCGAGCAGTACTTC. This codes for CASSGAGTGGPEQYF.

The CDR3 loop reads CASSIGGASFYGYTF. The CDR3, as DNA: TGCGCCAGCAGCATAGGGGGCGCGTCGTTCTATGGCTACACCTTC. This chain links TRBV5-1 with TRBJ1-2; TRBD1 aligns across 7 bases. V lost 4 bases, J lost 4 bases, and 10 bases stayed unmatched. The CDR3 totals 15 residues. Per the germline V gene, CDR1 is SGHRS and CDR2 is YFSETQ.

This clonotype was observed a handful of times. This chain uses TRBV3-1 with TRBJ1-2; D gene unclear. Germline CDR1 is LGHDT and CDR2 is YNNKEL (reference sequence). The V gene lost 4 bases and the J gene lost 6 bases, with 15 bases spanning the gap. The CDR3 length is 14 residues. As DNA, the CDR3 is TGTGCCAGCAGCCCGTACCCCCTTCTCAATGGCTACACCTTC. This codes for CASSPYPLLNGYTF.

V is TRBV7-3 and J is TRBJ2-1, with D tentatively TRBD2 (6 bases). Trimming removed 5 bases from V and 8 bases from J, with 16 bases in between. The CDR3 sequence is 14 residues long. CDR1 and CDR2 (germline): SGHTA, FQGTGA. Here the CDR3 reads CASSKGRTFDEQFF. Here the CDR3 DNA reads TGTGCCAGCAGCAAGGGGAGGACCTTCGATGAGCAGTTCTTC.

This clonotype occurred many times. The chain is built from TRBV4-1 and TRBJ2-6, with TRBD2 matching 7 bases. The junction had 2 bases not matched to a gene; V was cut back by 1 base and J by 2 bases. This CDR3 spans 16 amino acids. Germline values: CDR1 MGHRA, CDR2 YSYEKL. The CDR3: CASSQVGGTGANVLTF. In DNA, the CDR3 is TGCGCCAGCAGCCAAGTGGGAGGGACTGGGGCCAACGTCCTGACTTTC.

The chain uses TRBV24-1 and TRBJ2-2, with D possibly being TRBD1 (6 bases). This CDR3 spans 17 amino acids. Trimming took off 9 bases at V and 4 bases at J, with 23 bases between the two ends. Germline CDR1 is KGHDR and CDR2 is SFDVKD. The CDR3 loop is CATGGQTAPRSTGELFF. CDR3 DNA: TGTGCCACCGGGGGACAAACTGCCCCTCGGAGCACCGGGGAGCTGTTTTTT.